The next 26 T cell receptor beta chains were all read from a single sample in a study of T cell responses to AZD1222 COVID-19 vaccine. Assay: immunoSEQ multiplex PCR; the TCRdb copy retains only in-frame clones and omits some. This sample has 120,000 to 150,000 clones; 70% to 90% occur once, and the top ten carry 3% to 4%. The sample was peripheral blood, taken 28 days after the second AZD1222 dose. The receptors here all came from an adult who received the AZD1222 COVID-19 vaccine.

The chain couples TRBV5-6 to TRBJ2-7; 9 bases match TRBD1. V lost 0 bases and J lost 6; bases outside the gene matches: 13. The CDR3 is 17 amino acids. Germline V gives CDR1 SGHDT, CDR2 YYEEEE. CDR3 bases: TGTGCCAGCAGCTTGGCGGCGGACAGGGGAAATCTGCTCGAGCAGTACTTC. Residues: CASSLAADRGNLLEQYF.

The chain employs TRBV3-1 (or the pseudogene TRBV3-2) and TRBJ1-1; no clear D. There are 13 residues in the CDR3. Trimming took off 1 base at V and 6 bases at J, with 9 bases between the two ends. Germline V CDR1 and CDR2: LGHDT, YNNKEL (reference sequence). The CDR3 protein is CASSQGAGSEAFF. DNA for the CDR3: TGTGCCAGCAGCCAAGGGGCGGGCTCTGAAGCTTTCTTT.

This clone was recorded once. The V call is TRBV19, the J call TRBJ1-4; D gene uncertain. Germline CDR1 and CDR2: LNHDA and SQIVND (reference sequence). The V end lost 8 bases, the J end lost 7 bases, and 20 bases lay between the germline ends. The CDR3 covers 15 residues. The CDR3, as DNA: TGTGCCAGTTTGTCCCGCGGGCTGGCGGGTGAAAAACTGTTTTTT. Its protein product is CASLSRGLAGEKLFF.

CDR3 protein: CASSPRDHEQFF. CDR3 DNA sequence: TGTGCCAGCAGCCCCAGGGATCATGAGCAGTTCTTC. The chain employs TRBV7-9 and TRBJ2-1; possibly TRBD1 for D (5 bases). Trimming removed 5 bases at V and 8 bases at J, with 10 bases between. The CDR3 is made up of 12 amino acids. Per the germline V gene, CDR1 is SEHNR and CDR2 is FQNEAQ (reference sequence).

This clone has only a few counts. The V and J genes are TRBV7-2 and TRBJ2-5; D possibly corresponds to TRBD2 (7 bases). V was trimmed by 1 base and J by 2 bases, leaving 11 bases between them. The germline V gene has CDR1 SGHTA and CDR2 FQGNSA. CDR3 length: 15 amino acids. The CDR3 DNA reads TGTGCCAGCAGCTTAGAGGGGGGGCATCAAGAGACCCAGTACTTC. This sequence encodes CASSLEGGHQETQYF.

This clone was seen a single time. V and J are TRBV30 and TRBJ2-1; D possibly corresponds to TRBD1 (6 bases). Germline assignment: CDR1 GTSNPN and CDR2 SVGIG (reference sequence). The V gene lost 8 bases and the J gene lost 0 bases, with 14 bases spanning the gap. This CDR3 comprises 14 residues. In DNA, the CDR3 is TGTGCCAGCAGGGGACCGAGCTCCTACAATGAGCAGTTCTTC. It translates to CASRGPSSYNEQFF.

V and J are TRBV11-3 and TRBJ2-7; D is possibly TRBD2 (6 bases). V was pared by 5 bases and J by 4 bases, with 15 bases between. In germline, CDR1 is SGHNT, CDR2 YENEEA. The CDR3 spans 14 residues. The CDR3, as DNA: TGTGCCAGCAGCCCGAGGACGGAGGGGTACGAGCAGTACTTC. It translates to CASSPRTEGYEQYF. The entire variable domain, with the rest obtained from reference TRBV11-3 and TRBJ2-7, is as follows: EAGVVQSPRYKIIEKKQPVAFWCNPISGHNTLYWYLQNLGQGPELLIRYENEEAVDDSQLPKDRFSAERLKGVDSTLKIQPAELGDSAVYLCASSPRTEGYEQYFGPGTRLTVT.

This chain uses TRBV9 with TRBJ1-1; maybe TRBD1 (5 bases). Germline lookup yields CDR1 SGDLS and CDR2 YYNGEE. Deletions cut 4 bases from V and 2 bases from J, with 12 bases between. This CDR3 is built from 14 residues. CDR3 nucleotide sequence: TGTGCCAGCAGCCCGCCGGGGGGAAACACTGAAGCTTTCTTT. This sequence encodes CASSPPGGNTEAFF.

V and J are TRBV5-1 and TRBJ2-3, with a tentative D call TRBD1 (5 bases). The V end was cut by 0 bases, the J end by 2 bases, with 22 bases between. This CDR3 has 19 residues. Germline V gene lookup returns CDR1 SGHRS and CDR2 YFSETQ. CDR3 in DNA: TGCGCCAGCAGCTTGGTAATCGGTTCGGACACTCAACCCACAGATACGCAGTATTTT. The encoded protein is CASSLVIGSDTQPTDTQYF. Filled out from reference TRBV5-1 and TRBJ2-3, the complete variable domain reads KAGVTQTPRYLIKTRGQQVTLSCSPISGHRSVSWYQQTPGQGLQFLFEYFSETQRNKGNFPGRFSGRQFSNSRSEMNVSTLELGDSALYLCASSLVIGSDTQPTDTQYFGPGTRLTVL.

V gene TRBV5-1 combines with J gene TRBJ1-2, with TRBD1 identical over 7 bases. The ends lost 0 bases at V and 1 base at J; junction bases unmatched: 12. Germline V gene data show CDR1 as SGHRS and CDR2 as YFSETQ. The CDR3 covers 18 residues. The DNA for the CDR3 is TGCGCCAGCAGCTTGGGAGGTCTCGAGGGGACAGTTAACTATGGCTACACCTTC. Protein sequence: CASSLGGLEGTVNYGYTF.

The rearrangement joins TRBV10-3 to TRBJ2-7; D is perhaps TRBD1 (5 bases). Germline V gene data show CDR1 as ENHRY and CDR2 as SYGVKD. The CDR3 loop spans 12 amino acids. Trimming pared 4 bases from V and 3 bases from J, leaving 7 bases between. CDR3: CAISAQGYEQYF. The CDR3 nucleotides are TGTGCCATCAGTGCCCAGGGCTACGAGCAGTACTTC.

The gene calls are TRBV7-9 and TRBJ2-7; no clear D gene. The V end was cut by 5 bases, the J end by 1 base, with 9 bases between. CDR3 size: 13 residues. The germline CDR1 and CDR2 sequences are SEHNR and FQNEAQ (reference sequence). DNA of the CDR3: TGTGCCAGCAGCGCAGGTGGGTCCTACGAGCAGTACTTC. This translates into CASSAGGSYEQYF.

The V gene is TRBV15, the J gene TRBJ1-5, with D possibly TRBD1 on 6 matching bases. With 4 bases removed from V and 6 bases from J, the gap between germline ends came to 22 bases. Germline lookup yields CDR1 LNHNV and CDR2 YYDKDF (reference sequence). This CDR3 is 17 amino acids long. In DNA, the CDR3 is TGTGCCACCAGCACAGGGATGCGGAGGGGGGCCGGTCAGCCCCAGCATTTT. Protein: CATSTGMRRGAGQPQHF.

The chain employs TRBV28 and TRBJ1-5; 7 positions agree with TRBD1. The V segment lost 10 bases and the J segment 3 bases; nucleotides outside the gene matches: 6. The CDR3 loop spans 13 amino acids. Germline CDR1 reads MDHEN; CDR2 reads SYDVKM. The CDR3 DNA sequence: TGTGCCAATGCACAGGGGCTCAATCAGCCCCAGCATTTT. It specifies CANAQGLNQPQHF.

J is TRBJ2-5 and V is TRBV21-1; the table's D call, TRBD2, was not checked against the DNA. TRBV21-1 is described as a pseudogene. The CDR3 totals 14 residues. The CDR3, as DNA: TGTGCCAGCAGCAGTGAACTAGCCTGCGAGACCCAGTACTTC. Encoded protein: CASSSELACETQYF.

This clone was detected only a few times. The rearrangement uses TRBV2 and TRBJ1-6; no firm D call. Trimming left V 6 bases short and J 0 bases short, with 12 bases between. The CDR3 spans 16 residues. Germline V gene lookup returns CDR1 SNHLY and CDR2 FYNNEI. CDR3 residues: CASRDGQSSYNSPLHF. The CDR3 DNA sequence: TGTGCCAGCAGGGACGGCCAGAGCTCCTATAATTCACCCCTCCACTTT.

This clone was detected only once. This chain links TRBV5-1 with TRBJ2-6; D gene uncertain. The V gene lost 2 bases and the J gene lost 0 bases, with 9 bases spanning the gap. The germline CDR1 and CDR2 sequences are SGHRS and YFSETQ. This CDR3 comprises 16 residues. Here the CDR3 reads CASSLPGISGANVLTF. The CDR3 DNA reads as TGCGCCAGCAGCTTACCAGGTATCTCTGGGGCCAACGTCCTGACTTTC.

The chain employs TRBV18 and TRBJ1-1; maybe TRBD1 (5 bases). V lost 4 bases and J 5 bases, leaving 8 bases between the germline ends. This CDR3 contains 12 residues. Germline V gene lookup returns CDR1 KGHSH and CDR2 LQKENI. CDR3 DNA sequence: TGTGCCAGCTCACAAGGGGTTACTGAAGCTTTCTTT. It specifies CASSQGVTEAFF.

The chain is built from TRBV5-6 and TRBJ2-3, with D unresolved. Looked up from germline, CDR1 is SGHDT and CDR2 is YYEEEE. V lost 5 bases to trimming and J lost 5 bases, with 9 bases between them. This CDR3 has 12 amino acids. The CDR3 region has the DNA TGTGCCAGCAGTGCTTTGGAAGATACGCAGTATTTT. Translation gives CASSALEDTQYF.

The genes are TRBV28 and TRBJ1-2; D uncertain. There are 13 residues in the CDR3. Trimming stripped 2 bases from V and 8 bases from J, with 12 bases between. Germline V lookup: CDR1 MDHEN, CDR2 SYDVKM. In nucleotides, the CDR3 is TGTGCCAGCAGTTTAATAGGAATACCGGGCTACACCTTC. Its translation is CASSLIGIPGYTF.

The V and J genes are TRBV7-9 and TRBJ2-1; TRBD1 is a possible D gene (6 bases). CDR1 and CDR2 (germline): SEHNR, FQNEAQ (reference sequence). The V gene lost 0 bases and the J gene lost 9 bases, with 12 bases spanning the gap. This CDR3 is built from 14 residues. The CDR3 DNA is TGTGCCAGCAGCTTAGCCGGGCAGGGGAGTGAGCAGTTCTTC. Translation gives CASSLAGQGSEQFF.

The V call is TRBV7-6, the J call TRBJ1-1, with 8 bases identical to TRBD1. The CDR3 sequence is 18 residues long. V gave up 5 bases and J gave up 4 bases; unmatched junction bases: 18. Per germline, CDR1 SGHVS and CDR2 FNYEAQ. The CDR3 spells CASSLESFRQGLFTEAFF. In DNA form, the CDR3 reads TGTGCCAGCAGCCTCGAATCTTTCCGACAGGGGCTATTCACTGAAGCTTTCTTT.

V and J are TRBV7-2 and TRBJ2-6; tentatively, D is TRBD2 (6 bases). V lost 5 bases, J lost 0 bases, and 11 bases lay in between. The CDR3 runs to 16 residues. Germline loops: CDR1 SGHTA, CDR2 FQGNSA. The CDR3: CASSQRGGSGANVLTF. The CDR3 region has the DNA TGTGCCAGCAGCCAAAGGGGAGGCTCTGGGGCCAACGTCCTGACTTTC.

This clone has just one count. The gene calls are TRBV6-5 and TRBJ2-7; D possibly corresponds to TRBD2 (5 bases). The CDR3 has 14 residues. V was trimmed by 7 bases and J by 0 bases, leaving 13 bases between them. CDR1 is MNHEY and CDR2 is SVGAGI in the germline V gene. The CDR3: CASMETGSSYEQYF. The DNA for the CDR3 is TGTGCCAGCATGGAAACTGGGAGCTCCTACGAGCAGTACTTC.

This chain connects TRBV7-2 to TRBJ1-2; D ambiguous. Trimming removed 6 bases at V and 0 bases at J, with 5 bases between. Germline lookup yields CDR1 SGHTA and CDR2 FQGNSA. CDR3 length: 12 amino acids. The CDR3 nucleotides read TGTGCCAGCAGGAGCTCTAACTATGGCTACACCTTC. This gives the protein CASRSSNYGYTF.

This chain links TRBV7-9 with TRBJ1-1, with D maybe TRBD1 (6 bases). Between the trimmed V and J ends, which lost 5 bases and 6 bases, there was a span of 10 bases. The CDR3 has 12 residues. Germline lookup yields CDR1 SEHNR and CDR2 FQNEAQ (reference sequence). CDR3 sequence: CASSKEGAEAFF. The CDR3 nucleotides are TGTGCCAGCAGCAAAGAGGGGGCTGAAGCTTTCTTT.